This T cell receptor beta chain was profiled in a study of T cells in Graves' hyperthyroidism and ophthalmopathy (dated by TCRdb to about 2019). Regarding the study in general: Peripheral blood samples were taken at initial diagnosis, before any treatment was given. A discovery cohort of fewer than 110 patients, approximately 45 with Graves' ophthalmopathy and approximately 60 with stable Graves' hyperthyroidism, was used to find distinguishing TCR V-J signatures. Whether ophthalmopathy could be predicted prospectively was tested in an independent validation cohort made up of under 20 hyperthyroidism patients plus 17 patients who later progressed to ophthalmopathy. According to the paper, TCR Vbeta CDR3 sequencing was carried out on approximately 140 peripheral blood samples, which came from fewer than 50 ophthalmopathy, around 74 hyperthyroidism and roughly 17 progressor patients. The study also compared thyroid tissue and blood T-cell repertoires from a handful of Graves' hyperthyroidism patients. The roughly 91 discovery patients were randomly split 7:3 into training and test sets. After sampling, hyperthyroidism patients received methimazole starting at 30 mg daily, and ophthalmopathy patients received high-dose intravenous methylprednisolone. Study-wide conclusions, independent of this receptor: Most expanded thyroid clonotypes (frequency above 0.001) were also detected in blood, suggesting blood repertoires may reflect thyroid immune responses. No statistical method was used to fix the sample size in advance, and group allocation was not hidden from the investigators. In validation, progression to ophthalmopathy was predicted by the model with roughly 71% sensitivity and 72.22% specificity, a median of roughly 6.4 months before onset. A model built on a 13 V-J signature distinguished ophthalmopathy from stable hyperthyroidism, reaching 85% to 90% sensitivity and about 81% specificity in cross-validation and 80%/75% in testing.

In the case of this clonotype: Its recognized antigen is unknown. It has no much larger one-base neighbor in the sample; base qualities were not kept.

The V end gives up 1 base and the J end 2 bases, leaving 9 bases in the junction not matched to a gene. CDR1 and CDR2 (SGHTA, FQGNSA) derive from the germline V gene. Its CDR3 holds 17 amino acids, cysteine through phenylalanine. Only CDR3 DNA is held: 51 bases, read in frame from base 1. A patient counted as having stable Graves' hyperthyroidism if no progression to ophthalmopathy occurred over 18 months of follow-up. Hyperthyroidism patients were newly diagnosed, had a disease duration of under 2 months, and were aged 18 to 65 years. Any patient with an uncontrolled infection, another autoimmune disease, pregnancy or lactation was excluded. Diagnoses relied on clinical symptoms, serum thyroxine and TRAb, thyroid ultrasound and orbital computed tomography. PBMCs were isolated from more than 9 ml of fresh peripheral blood by Ficoll-Paque density gradient centrifugation. Total RNA was extracted using Trizol reagent, and RNA quality was assessed on an Agilent 2100 Bioanalyzer.

The TCR beta CDR3 regions were amplified from RNA transcripts. The TCR CDR3 was subjected to a first round of RT-PCR using the HTBI primer set and the Qiagen OneStep RT-PCR kit. A second multiplex PCR round built the libraries, followed by size selection and purification. The libraries were sequenced on an Illumina HiSeq2000 using paired-end 100 bp reads. The source study handled its data this way. Raw data were processed with SOAPnuke, discarding reads with adapters, uncalled bases, mean Phred below 15, or no exact constant-primer or identifier match. COPE v1.2.5 was used to merge high-quality paired reads, and clonotypes were defined as unique nucleotide sequences. MiTCR v1.1 was used to align the clonotypes against IMGT TRBV, TRBD and TRBJ reference segments. The analysis was restricted to V-J combinations with a frequency above 0.0001, which together covered 99.2% of the repertoires. A TCS score was defined as the ratio between F50 (clonal expansion) and ExV (chaos), using BLOSUM62-based TCRdist between CDR3 peptides within each V-J. Welch's t-statistics and random forest reduced 500 to 650 V-J features to about 12, which were used in a naive Bayes classifier (R e1071). In TCRdb, the public reads were trimmed at Q25 with fastp and aligned with MiXCR, with productive beta chains retained. Each entry is one CDR3 protein sequence, shown with its most common DNA and genes. TCRdb's processing, not the authors', yielded these V and J calls. Across this sample there are a few hundred thousand distinct CDR3 sequences, with roughly 18% seen only once. The top ten constitute 44% of the sample.

The receptor's source is a man aged 40-50 years with Graves' hyperthyroidism. The V and J genes are TRBV7-2 and TRBJ2-7, with 9 central nucleotides matching TRBD1. Input material: blood. The base sequence is TGTGCCAGCAGCTTAGGCCCTCGACAGGGGGGTACCTACGAGCAGTACTTC. Translated, it gives CASSLGPRQGGTYEQYF.